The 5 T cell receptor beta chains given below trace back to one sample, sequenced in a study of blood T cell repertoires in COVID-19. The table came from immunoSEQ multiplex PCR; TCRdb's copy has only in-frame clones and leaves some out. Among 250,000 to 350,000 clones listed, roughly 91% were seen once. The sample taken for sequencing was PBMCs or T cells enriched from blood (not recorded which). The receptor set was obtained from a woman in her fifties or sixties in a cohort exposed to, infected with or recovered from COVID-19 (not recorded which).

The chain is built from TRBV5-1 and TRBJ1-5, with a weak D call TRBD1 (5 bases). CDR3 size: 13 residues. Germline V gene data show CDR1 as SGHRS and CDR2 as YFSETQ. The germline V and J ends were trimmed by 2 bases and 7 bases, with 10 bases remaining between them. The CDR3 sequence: CASSFGGGQPQHF. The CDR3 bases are TGCGCCAGCAGCTTTGGCGGGGGACAGCCCCAGCATTTT.

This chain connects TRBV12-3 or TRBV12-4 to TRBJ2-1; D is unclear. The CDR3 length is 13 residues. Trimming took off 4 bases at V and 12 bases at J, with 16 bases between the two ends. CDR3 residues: CASSSNYIIGQFF. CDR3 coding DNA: TGTGCCAGCAGTTCGAACTATATAATCGGGCAGTTCTTC.

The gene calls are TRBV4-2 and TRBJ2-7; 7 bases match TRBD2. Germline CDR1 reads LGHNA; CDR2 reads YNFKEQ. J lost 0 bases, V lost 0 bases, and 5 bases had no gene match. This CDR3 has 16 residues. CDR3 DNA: TGTGCCAGCAGCCAAGAGTTTCCGGGAGGCTCCTACGAGCAGTACTTC. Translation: CASSQEFPGGSYEQYF.

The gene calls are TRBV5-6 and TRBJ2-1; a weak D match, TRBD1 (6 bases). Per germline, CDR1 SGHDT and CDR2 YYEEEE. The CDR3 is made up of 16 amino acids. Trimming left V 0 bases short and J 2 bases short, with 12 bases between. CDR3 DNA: TGTGCCAGCAGCTTGGCTGGGCGACAGGCCTACAATGAGCAGTTCTTC. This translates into CASSLAGRQAYNEQFF.

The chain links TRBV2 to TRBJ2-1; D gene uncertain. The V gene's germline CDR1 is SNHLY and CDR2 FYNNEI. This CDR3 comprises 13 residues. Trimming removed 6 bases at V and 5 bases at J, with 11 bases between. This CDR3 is CASSLPPHNEQFF. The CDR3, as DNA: TGTGCCAGCAGCCTACCGCCTCACAATGAGCAGTTCTTC.